This passage covers 18 T cell receptor beta chains from one sample sequenced in a study of memory CD4+ T cells and cytomegalovirus serostatus. This table comes from immunoSEQ multiplex PCR, and its TCRdb copy is limited to in-frame clones, with some not included. The sample has 25,000 to 30,000 clones; over 70% are singletons. Single viable CD3+CD4+CD8-CD45RO+ cells were sorted as the memory CD4+ T cells. The source material was memory CD4+ T cells from blood. The receptor set was obtained from an adult in good health and CMV-seronegative.

This sequence joins TRBV11-2 and TRBJ2-7; possible D gene TRBD2, 5 bases. The CDR3 is 12 amino acids. V lost 5 bases, J lost 4 bases, and 9 bases lay in between. CDR1 is SGHAT and CDR2 is FQNNGV in the germline V gene. The CDR3 reads CASSAGHYEQYF. The CDR3 nucleotides read TGTGCCAGCAGCGCGGGCCATTACGAGCAGTACTTC.

V is TRBV7-9 and J is TRBJ1-2; 9 nucleotides align to TRBD1. Germline trimming cut 6 bases from V and 8 bases from J; bases unmatched to any gene: 19. The CDR3 runs to 17 residues. The germline gives CDR1 SEHNR, CDR2 FQNEAQ (reference sequence). The chain's CDR3 is CASRRTGDRPGSRGYTF. The CDR3 DNA reads as TGTGCCAGCAGACGGACAGGGGACCGCCCGGGATCTAGGGGCTACACCTTC. The full variable domain, rest sourced from reference TRBV7-9 and TRBJ1-2, is DTGVSQNPRHKITKRGQNVTFRCDPISEHNRLYWYRQTLGQGPEFLTYFQNEAQLEKSRLLSDRFSAERPKGSFSTLEIQRTEQGDSAMYLCASRRTGDRPGSRGYTFGSGTRLTVV.

This chain links TRBV28 with TRBJ1-6; D is possibly TRBD1 (5 bases). The V end was cut by 7 bases, the J end by 8 bases, with 15 bases between. Germline V lookup: CDR1 MDHEN, CDR2 SYDVKM. CDR3 length: 14 residues. The CDR3 DNA reads TGTGCCAGCAACATACCGGGACCGGATTCACCCCTCCACTTT. As protein: CASNIPGPDSPLHF.

The chain carries TRBV14 and TRBJ2-3, with D maybe TRBD2 (6 bases). V lost 5 bases to trimming and J lost 10 bases, with 16 bases between them. The CDR3 loop spans 13 amino acids. Looked up from germline, CDR1 is SGHDN and CDR2 is FVKESK. Written as DNA, the CDR3 is TGTGCCAGCAGCGTCCCCGGGGGAGGAGCGCAGTATTTT. Protein: CASSVPGGGAQYF.

The chain uses TRBV6-6 and TRBJ1-2; TRBD1 is a possible D gene (5 bases). V lost 2 bases to trimming and J lost 6 bases, with 16 bases between them. Germline V gene lookup returns CDR1 MNHNY and CDR2 SVGAGI (reference sequence). The CDR3 runs to 15 residues. CDR3 region: CASSYGGRQGDGYTF. The DNA for the CDR3 is TGTGCCAGCAGTTACGGTGGGAGGCAGGGTGATGGCTACACCTTC.

The chain employs TRBV5-4 and TRBJ2-4; perhaps TRBD2 as D (5 bases). Trimming pared 4 bases from V and 0 bases from J, leaving 11 bases between. Germline assignment: CDR1 SGHNT and CDR2 YYREEE (reference sequence). The length of the CDR3 is 15 residues. Here the CDR3 reads CASSPGGGAKNIQYF. As DNA, the CDR3 is TGTGCCAGCAGCCCCGGTGGAGGAGCCAAAAACATTCAGTACTTC.

This chain connects TRBV7-7 to TRBJ2-3; maybe TRBD2 (8 bases). This CDR3 contains 19 residues. Germline V gene data show CDR1 as SSHAT and CDR2 as FNYEAQ (reference sequence). Trimming removed 3 bases from V and 4 bases from J, with 26 bases in between. In DNA form, the CDR3 reads TGTGCCAGCAGCTTGCCCCGGGACAGATTAGCGGGATCCCCAGATACGCAGTATTTT. Amino acids: CASSLPRDRLAGSPDTQYF.

The rearrangement joins TRBV7-9 to TRBJ2-2, with 8 bases aligning to TRBD2. Germline CDR1 reads SEHNR; CDR2 reads FQNEAQ (reference sequence). This CDR3 has 15 amino acids. V shed 7 bases, J shed 4 bases, and the junction held 8 bases outside the gene matches. The CDR3 DNA is TGTGCCAGCACCCCACCGGGGGGGAGCACCGGGGAGCTGTTTTTT. Amino acids: CASTPPGGSTGELFF.

This clone has only a few counts. The rearrangement uses TRBV5-1 and TRBJ1-1; D is possibly TRBD1 (6 bases). This CDR3 has 15 amino acids. Looked up from germline, CDR1 is SGHRS and CDR2 is YFSETQ. V was clipped by 4 bases and J by 1 base, with 14 bases between them. CDR3 sequence reads: CASSLGGGTNTEAFF. CDR3 coding DNA: TGCGCCAGCAGCCTGGGAGGGGGAACGAACACTGAAGCTTTCTTT.

The chain couples TRBV7-9 to TRBJ2-7; TRBD1 aligns across 9 bases. J lost 6 bases, V lost 4 bases, and 7 bases had no gene match. This CDR3 has 14 residues. Germline CDR1 is SEHNR and CDR2 is FQNEAQ (reference sequence). The CDR3 bases are TGTGCCAGCAGCTCGCAGGGACAGGGAAGCGAGCAGTACTTC. Translation gives CASSSQGQGSEQYF.

A single count supports this clone. The chain links TRBV27 to TRBJ1-2, with 8 positions matching TRBD1. Germline CDR1 and CDR2: MNHEY and SMNVEV (reference sequence). V shed 2 bases and J 4 bases; nucleotides not matched to a gene: 3. The CDR3 runs 14 residues. For the CDR3, the DNA is TGTGCCAGCAGTTTAGGACAGGGTGGCTATGGCTACACCTTC. Translation: CASSLGQGGYGYTF.

The chain uses TRBV29-1 and TRBJ2-2; 8 nucleotides align to TRBD1. The CDR3 is made up of 16 amino acids. Trimming removed 4 bases from V and 1 base from J; junction bases left unmatched: 8. CDR1 is SQVTM and CDR2 is ANQGSEA in the germline V gene. CDR3 in amino acids: CSVARYGTGNTGELFF. In DNA, the CDR3 is TGCAGCGTTGCTCGTTACGGGACAGGGAACACCGGGGAGCTGTTTTTT.

This chain connects TRBV5-6 to TRBJ2-2; D might be TRBD1 (6 bases). CDR3 length equals 17 residues. CDR1 SGHDT and CDR2 YYEEEE come from the germline V gene. The ends were cut back, 2 bases at V and 4 bases at J, with 18 bases in the middle. The CDR3 coding sequence is TGTGCCAGCAGCTTCCCAGGACAGACCCGAGGCACCGGGGAGCTGTTTTTT. Protein sequence: CASSFPGQTRGTGELFF.

This clone was seen once. The V and J genes are TRBV7-2 and TRBJ1-1; tentatively, D is TRBD1 (5 bases). This CDR3 is 15 amino acids long. The V end was cut by 5 bases, the J end by 4 bases, with 17 bases between. CDR1 SGHTA and CDR2 FQGNSA come from the germline V gene. The CDR3: CASSREVGRTTEAFF. CDR3 DNA: TGTGCCAGCAGCCGCGAGGTGGGACGGACCACTGAAGCTTTCTTT.

Only a few counts were recorded for this clone. The rearrangement links TRBV6-1 to TRBJ1-3; no clear D. The CDR3 runs 16 residues. Germline CDR1 MNHNS, CDR2 SASEGT. V was pared by 4 bases and J by 5 bases, with 18 bases between. The CDR3 sequence is CASSASAVSYRNTIYF. CDR3 nucleotide sequence: TGTGCCAGCAGTGCCTCTGCGGTTTCCTACCGAAACACCATATATTTT.

Only one count was recorded for this clone. The chain recombines TRBV11-3 with TRBJ2-1, with D tentatively TRBD1 or TRBD2 (5 bases each). Trimming left V 1 base short and J 7 bases short, with 14 bases between. CDR3 length: 15 residues. Germline CDR1 SGHNT, CDR2 YENEEA. CDR3 sequence: CASSLGGVDGNEQFF. For the CDR3, the DNA is TGTGCCAGCAGCTTAGGAGGGGTCGATGGTAATGAGCAGTTCTTC.

Of note for this clone: One end of the junction does not line up with germline, which may come from a read error. The CDR3 DNA reads TGTGCCAGTAGTGGGAGACAGGGGCAAGGGACCCAGTACTTC. It encodes CASSGRQGQGTQYF. The V call is TRBV19, the J call TRBJ2-5; TRBD1 matches at 8 bases. The CDR3 has 14 residues. CDR1 LNHDA and CDR2 SQIVND come from the germline V gene (reference sequence).

The CDR3 DNA sequence: TGTGCCAGCAGCTCGGGACAGGGAAGCTCTGGGGCCAACGTCCTGACTTTC. Translating gives CASSSGQGSSGANVLTF. The rearrangement links TRBV11-1 to TRBJ2-6; 9 nucleotides match TRBD1. The CDR3 extends over 17 amino acids. CDR1 and CDR2 (germline): SGHAT, FQDESV (reference sequence). The V and J ends lost 4 bases and 0 bases, in that order; junction bases with no gene match: 4.